This T cell receptor beta chain was found in a study of blood T cell repertoires in COVID-19. Study-wide background: Sites in the United States, Italy and Spain provided acute and convalescent COVID-19 samples. The analysed material was cDNA or gDNA that came from T cells, B-cell-depleted T cells, or PBMCs.

Source study methods: Estimates of nucleated cell counts were drawn from the amplification of reference gene primers. Clones were sequenced by immunoSEQ multiplex PCR, and TCRdb holds only the in-frame ones, with some missing. Clonal size and the V and J genes are those of that table, whereas D and trimming came from the DNA. The sample has about 100,000 clones, roughly 87% seen once. Sequenced: peripheral blood. The receptor's source is a woman between 55 and 75 years old with acute or convalescent COVID-19.

The chain's CDR3 is CASSLGGQPGSYNEQFF. The DNA for the CDR3 is TGCGCCAGCAGCTTGGGGGGACAGCCAGGTTCCTACAATGAGCAGTTCTTC. The chain couples TRBV5-1 to TRBJ2-1, with TRBD1 matching over 7 bases. This CDR3 has 17 amino acids. Trimming removed 0 bases from V and 1 base from J; junction bases left unmatched: 7. Germline-derived CDR1 and CDR2 are SGHRS and YFSETQ.